A single sample is the source of the 24 T cell receptor beta chains below, sequenced in a study of response to subunit inactivated influenza vaccine. TCRdb ran MiXCR on the RT-PCR reads and lists one entry per CDR3 protein. In the table there are about 800,000 distinct CDR3 sequences, less than 25% of which are singletons. The specimen comprised PBMCs from blood, sampled 5 to 6 days after vaccination. Receptors were obtained from a man aged 45-60 years who received an inactivated influenza vaccine.

This clonotype was recorded many times. The chain recombines TRBV24-1 with TRBJ2-1; possibly TRBD2 for D (6 bases). CDR1 and CDR2 from the germline V gene are KGHDR and SFDVKD. The CDR3 extends over 13 amino acids. Trimming removed 8 bases from V and 6 bases from J, with 13 bases in between. The CDR3 loop reads CATKGGVFNEQFF. CDR3 DNA: TGTGCCACCAAGGGCGGGGTCTTCAATGAGCAGTTCTTC.

The V gene is TRBV7-9, the J gene TRBJ2-7, with 10 bases matching TRBD1. V trimming: 6 bases; J trimming: 4 bases; junction bases outside the gene matches: 6. Germline lookup yields CDR1 SEHNR and CDR2 FQNEAQ (reference sequence). This CDR3 contains 14 residues. CDR3 region: CASSRMGQGYEQYF. DNA for the CDR3: TGTGCCAGCAGTAGAATGGGACAGGGGTACGAGCAGTACTTC.

This clonotype was counted a few times. The chain is built from TRBV5-1 and TRBJ2-6; 12 nucleotides line up with TRBD1. V was pared by 0 bases and J by 2 bases, with 6 bases of the junction left unmatched. Germline lookup yields CDR1 SGHRS and CDR2 YFSETQ. This CDR3 comprises 19 residues. DNA for the CDR3: TGCGCCAGCAGCTTGGACGGGACAGGGGGCGGTACTGGGGCCAACGTCCTGACTTTC. Encoded protein: CASSLDGTGGGTGANVLTF.

J is TRBJ2-1 and V is TRBV27; perhaps TRBD2 as D (5 bases). The V gene lost 3 bases and the J gene lost 2 bases, with 8 bases spanning the gap. Looked up from germline, CDR1 is MNHEY and CDR2 is SMNVEV (reference sequence). The CDR3 runs to 14 residues. The CDR3 region has the DNA TGTGCCAGCAGTTTTAGCGTCACCTACAATGAGCAGTTCTTC. It translates to CASSFSVTYNEQFF.

The chain carries TRBV7-9 and TRBJ2-3; 8 bases fit TRBD2. Germline CDR1 and CDR2: SEHNR and FQNEAQ (reference sequence). CDR3 length: 15 residues. Trimming at V came to 5 bases and at J to 6 bases, leaving 10 bases not matched to a gene. CDR3 in DNA: TGTGCCAGCAGCCCCTCCGGGACTAGAGTTGATACGCAGTATTTT. Translation: CASSPSGTRVDTQYF. The full variable domain, its missing parts supplied by reference TRBV7-9 and TRBJ2-3, is DTGVSQNPRHKITKRGQNVTFRCDPISEHNRLYWYRQTLGQGPEFLTYFQNEAQLEKSRLLSDRFSAERPKGSFSTLEIQRTEQGDSAMYLCASSPSGTRVDTQYFGPGTRLTVL.

J is TRBJ2-3 and V is TRBV24-1; 9 nucleotides match TRBD1. CDR1 and CDR2 (germline): KGHDR, SFDVKD. V lost 2 bases to trimming and J lost 6 bases; unmatched junction nucleotides: 14. CDR3 length: 18 residues. CDR3 amino acids: CATSDSNRGRRGWDTQYF. The DNA for the CDR3 is TGTGCCACCAGTGATTCGAACAGGGGGCGCCGAGGTTGGGATACGCAGTATTTT.

The rearrangement joins TRBV5-8 to TRBJ2-5, with no clear D. The CDR3 totals 14 residues. Trimming removed 0 bases from V and 5 bases from J, with 11 bases in between. CDR1 is SGHTS, CDR2 YDEGEE, per germline. CDR3 DNA: TGTGCCAGCAGCTTGGCTCTAGGTTTGGAGACCCAGTACTTC. Encoded protein: CASSLALGLETQYF.

This clonotype was detected ten times or more. The chain recombines TRBV11-1 with TRBJ2-5, with TRBD2 matching over 7 bases. Germline loops: CDR1 SGHAT, CDR2 FQDESV (reference sequence). This CDR3 region has 14 residues. Germline trimming cut 4 bases from V and 2 bases from J; bases unmatched to any gene: 4. The chain's CDR3 is CASSSLGGQETQYF. The CDR3, as DNA: TGTGCCAGCAGCTCACTGGGGGGGCAAGAGACCCAGTACTTC. Full variable domain (outside the CDR3, taken from reference TRBV11-1 and TRBJ2-5): EAEVAQSPRYKITEKSQAVAFWCDPISGHATLYWYRQILGQGPELLVQFQDESVVDDSQLPKDRFSAERLKGVDSTLKIQPAELGDSAMYLCASSSLGGQETQYFGPGTRLLVL.

This clonotype was seen a few times. V is TRBV12-3 or TRBV12-4 and J is TRBJ2-5, with TRBD1 matching 10 bases. J gave up 4 bases and V 6 bases, and 8 bases lay outside the gene matches. The CDR3 has 15 amino acids. As DNA, the CDR3 is TGTGCCAGCAGACTGTCGGGACAGGGGAGAGAGACCCAGTACTTC. Protein product: CASRLSGQGRETQYF.

This clonotype was found many times. This chain joins TRBV7-9 and TRBJ2-5, with D possibly TRBD2 on 6 matching bases. V dropped 0 bases and J dropped 6 bases, with 11 bases sitting between them. Germline CDR1 reads SEHNR; CDR2 reads FQNEAQ (reference sequence). There are 14 residues in the CDR3. The CDR3 DNA reads as TGTGCCAGCAGCTTAGCGCCAAGCGGGCAGACCCAGTACTTC. It specifies CASSLAPSGQTQYF. Complete variable domain (other parts from reference TRBV7-9 and TRBJ2-5): DTGVSQNPRHKITKRGQNVTFRCDPISEHNRLYWYRQTLGQGPEFLTYFQNEAQLEKSRLLSDRFSAERPKGSFSTLEIQRTEQGDSAMYLCASSLAPSGQTQYFGPGTRLLVL.

This clonotype showed up just a few times. The gene calls are TRBV10-3 and TRBJ2-7, with D maybe TRBD1 (5 bases). The germline CDR1 and CDR2 sequences are ENHRY and SYGVKD. Trimming pared 4 bases from V and 6 bases from J, leaving 16 bases between. This CDR3 contains 14 residues. Written as DNA, the CDR3 is TGTGCCATCAGTGGTTTAGGGGCCGGCTTCGAGCAGTACTTC. This codes for CAISGLGAGFEQYF.

The sample holds a few counts of this clonotype. The CDR3 DNA reads as TGCGCCAGCAGCTTGTGGGGGGTAGCCTACGAGCAGTACTTC. Its protein is CASSLWGVAYEQYF. The V call is TRBV5-1, the J call TRBJ2-7; D might be TRBD2 (6 bases). Trimming shortened V by 1 base and J by 2 bases, and 10 bases separated the two germline ends. The CDR3 is made up of 14 amino acids. The germline V gene encodes CDR1 SGHRS and CDR2 YFSETQ.

This chain uses TRBV11-2 with TRBJ2-2; 7 positions agree with TRBD2. The V and J ends lost 1 base and 4 bases, in that order; junction bases with no gene match: 6. Germline V lookup: CDR1 SGHAT, CDR2 FQNNGV. The CDR3 contains 16 residues. The chain's CDR3 is CASSLVPSGPTGELFF. CDR3 nucleotides: TGTGCCAGCAGCTTAGTACCTAGCGGACCCACCGGGGAGCTGTTTTTT.

This clonotype has only a few counts. The chain joins TRBV7-8 to TRBJ1-5, with D unresolved. Germline loops: CDR1 SGHVS, CDR2 FQNEAQ. The ends were cut back, 5 bases at V and 1 base at J, with 18 bases in the middle. The CDR3 has 17 amino acids. The DNA for the CDR3 is TGTGCCAGCAGCCGCAACGTGAGGGCCTCGAGCAATCAGCCCCAGCATTTT. Its translation: CASSRNVRASSNQPQHF.

This clonotype was seen many times. The junction and the germline gene differ at one end; a read error may be behind it. This chain connects TRBV7-2 to TRBJ2-5, with 7 bases that match TRBD1. This CDR3 has 16 residues. Germline V lookup: CDR1 SGHTA, CDR2 FQGNSA. CDR3: CASSLVDRVPGETQYF. DNA of the CDR3: TGTGCCAGCAGTTTAGTAGACAGGGTCCCGGGGGAGACCCAGTACTTC.

This chain joins TRBV29-1 and TRBJ2-5; 8 bases are a match to TRBD1. In germline, CDR1 is SQVTM, CDR2 ANQGSEA. The CDR3 is 14 amino acids. V dropped 1 base and J dropped 7; count of bases not matched to a gene: 8. The CDR3, as DNA: TGCAGCGTTGAAGGAAAAGGACAGGGTGGGACCCAGTACTTC. Translation: CSVEGKGQGGTQYF.

The chain couples TRBV12-3 or TRBV12-4 to TRBJ2-1; D possibly uses TRBD1 or TRBD2 (5 bases each). The germline V and J ends were trimmed by 2 bases and 2 bases, with 16 bases remaining between them. The CDR3 runs to 17 residues. The CDR3 protein is CASSLRPGQAPYNEQFF. As DNA, the CDR3 is TGTGCCAGCAGTTTAAGGCCGGGGCAAGCCCCCTACAATGAGCAGTTCTTC.

This clonotype was picked up many times. The V and J genes are TRBV11-1 and TRBJ2-1, with 8 bases that match TRBD2. V was pared by 5 bases and J by 8 bases, with 20 bases of the junction left unmatched. Per the germline V gene, CDR1 is SGHAT and CDR2 is FQDESV (reference sequence). This CDR3 has 18 amino acids. The CDR3 is CASSPPVWSGSWLHEQFF. DNA for the CDR3: TGTGCCAGCAGCCCCCCGGTCTGGAGCGGGAGCTGGTTACATGAGCAGTTCTTC.

This clonotype was seen more than once but under ten times. The chain combines TRBV7-2 with TRBJ2-5, with a tentative D call TRBD2 (5 bases). Deletions cut 5 bases from V and 5 bases from J, with 18 bases between. Germline V lookup: CDR1 SGHTA, CDR2 FQGNSA. The CDR3 consists of 15 residues. DNA of the CDR3: TGTGCCAGCAGCCCAGCCAATCTAGGCGGGGAGACCCAGTACTTC. Amino acids: CASSPANLGGETQYF.

V gene TRBV5-6 combines with J gene TRBJ2-5, with TRBD2 identical over 8 bases. The V and J ends lost 1 base and 5 bases, in that order; junction bases with no gene match: 10. The CDR3 has 16 residues. CDR1 and CDR2 from the germline V gene are SGHDT and YYEEEE. CDR3: CASSLSDSGGPETQYF. The CDR3 DNA is TGTGCCAGCAGCTTGAGTGACTCGGGAGGGCCCGAGACCCAGTACTTC.

The chain recombines TRBV6-6 with TRBJ2-3; 7 nucleotides line up with TRBD2. CDR1 and CDR2 from the germline V gene are MNHNY and SVGAGI (reference sequence). Trimming at V came to 4 bases and at J to 10 bases, leaving 2 bases not matched to a gene. The CDR3 contains 11 residues. The CDR3 DNA follows: TGTGCCAGCAGTTCGAGCGGGGCGCAGTATTTT. It encodes CASSSSGAQYF.

The chain uses TRBV9 and TRBJ2-7, with 7 bases matching TRBD1. This CDR3 is built from 14 residues. The V gene's germline CDR1 is SGDLS and CDR2 YYNGEE. Trimming at V came to 2 bases and at J to 7 bases, leaving 9 bases not matched to a gene. The CDR3 nucleotides are TGTGCCAGCAGCGTCGAACAGGGGTTGGGGGAGCAGTACTTC. Its translation: CASSVEQGLGEQYF.

The chain couples TRBV4-1 to TRBJ2-3; D unclear. Germline lookup yields CDR1 MGHRA and CDR2 YSYEKL. CDR3 length equals 14 residues. V was clipped by 0 bases and J by 5 bases, with 9 bases between them. The CDR3 protein is CASSQDPFGDTQYF. The CDR3 DNA reads TGCGCCAGCAGCCAAGACCCGTTCGGAGATACGCAGTATTTT.

This clonotype has a count of ten or more. The V call is TRBV6-1, the J call TRBJ1-1, with a possible D match to TRBD1 (6 bases). The CDR3 length is 13 residues. The V end was cut by 6 bases, the J end by 1 base, with 9 bases between. Germline-derived CDR1 and CDR2 are MNHNS and SASEGT. The CDR3 reads CASSWGQNTEAFF. CDR3 bases: TGTGCCAGCAGCTGGGGACAGAACACTGAAGCTTTCTTT.